A selection of T cell receptor beta chains follows, all from one sample in a study of blood T cell repertoires in COVID-19. Libraries were prepared by immunoSEQ multiplex PCR; TCRdb keeps only in-frame clonotypes and omits some of them. The repertoire has some 130,000 clones, approximately 84% of them found once; the top ten carry approximately 13%. Sequencing was carried out using peripheral blood. All receptors derive from a woman in her 30s who had recovered from COVID-19. Both conserved end residues are part of each CDR3. Each record gives: J gene, V gene, CDR3 protein.

j_gene: TRBJ2-7; v_gene: TRBV18; CDR3aa: CASSPSRDYEQYF
j_gene: TRBJ2-4; v_gene: TRBV6-1; CDR3aa: CASSEEFSGGEGYIQYF
j_gene: TRBJ1-1; v_gene: TRBV12-3/TRBV12-4; CDR3aa: CASSLRTEAFF
j_gene: TRBJ2-7; v_gene: TRBV12-3/TRBV12-4; CDR3aa: CASSFNSYEQYF
j_gene: TRBJ2-3; v_gene: TRBV5-1; CDR3aa: CASSLELAGVDTQYF
j_gene: TRBJ1-2; v_gene: TRBV27; CDR3aa: CASSSAGSTYGYTF
j_gene: TRBJ2-5; v_gene: TRBV12-2; CDR3aa: CANGRSPWETQYF
j_gene: TRBJ2-7; v_gene: TRBV4-1; CDR3aa: CASSSRDSRSYEQYF
j_gene: TRBJ1-1; v_gene: TRBV10-3; CDR3aa: CAISEPGQGMSEAFF
j_gene: TRBJ2-1; v_gene: TRBV5-8; CDR3aa: CASSLGVAGVYNEQFF
j_gene: TRBJ1-4; v_gene: TRBV15; CDR3aa: CATSRGQFLEKLFF
j_gene: TRBJ1-2; v_gene: TRBV5-1; CDR3aa: CASSATLVTNYGYTF
j_gene: TRBJ2-7; v_gene: TRBV19; CDR3aa: CASSWPGQGAYEQYF
j_gene: TRBJ2-7; v_gene: TRBV24-1; CDR3aa: CATSERDSSYEQYF
j_gene: TRBJ1-2; v_gene: TRBV15; CDR3aa: CATSEEGLSNYGYTF
j_gene: TRBJ2-3; v_gene: TRBV9; CDR3aa: CASSVGKQGAHTQYF
j_gene: TRBJ2-3; v_gene: TRBV6-5; CDR3aa: CASRATADTQYF
j_gene: TRBJ1-2; v_gene: TRBV2; CDR3aa: CASSARQGGYTF
j_gene: TRBJ1-4; v_gene: TRBV5-4; CDR3aa: CASSLGQGAGEKLFF
j_gene: TRBJ1-1; v_gene: TRBV6-1; CDR3aa: CASSERDRNTEAFF
j_gene: TRBJ1-1; v_gene: TRBV4-1; CDR3aa: CASSQSGTHRGDTEAFF
j_gene: TRBJ1-4; v_gene: TRBV19; CDR3aa: CASSPGTGITNEKLFF
j_gene: TRBJ1-6; v_gene: TRBV27; CDR3aa: CASRRPGQGVSSPLHF
j_gene: TRBJ1-2; v_gene: TRBV19; CDR3aa: CASSMVGDYGYTF
j_gene: TRBJ2-1; v_gene: TRBV11-2; CDR3aa: CASSFKLAGVSNEQFF
j_gene: TRBJ2-1; v_gene: TRBV10-2; CDR3aa: CASSESLAGTGEQFF
j_gene: TRBJ2-7; v_gene: TRBV5-5; CDR3aa: CASSLGYEAEQYF
j_gene: TRBJ1-2; v_gene: TRBV5-4; CDR3aa: CASSILNTDYGYTF
j_gene: TRBJ1-4; v_gene: TRBV19; CDR3aa: CASSPTGGINNEKLFF
j_gene: TRBJ2-1; v_gene: TRBV4-1; CDR3aa: CASNLIAGDWKGSYNEQFF
j_gene: TRBJ2-6; v_gene: TRBV4-2; CDR3aa: CASSQAGGTGANVLTF
j_gene: TRBJ2-1; v_gene: TRBV11-2; CDR3aa: CASSWSGSSYNEQFF
j_gene: TRBJ2-4; v_gene: TRBV30; CDR3aa: CAWSPRTAKNIQYF
j_gene: TRBJ1-3; v_gene: TRBV23-1; CDR3aa: CASTSPRQGQKSGNTIYF
j_gene: TRBJ2-5; v_gene: TRBV18; CDR3aa: CASSKGDRIPETQYF
j_gene: TRBJ2-1; v_gene: TRBV5-5; CDR3aa: CASSLAWLADNEQFF
j_gene: TRBJ1-1; v_gene: TRBV5-1; CDR3aa: CASSLEGVAFF
j_gene: TRBJ2-5; v_gene: TRBV2; CDR3aa: CASSPSTSGETQYF
j_gene: TRBJ2-5; v_gene: TRBV5-1; CDR3aa: CASSELATQETQYF
j_gene: TRBJ1-2; v_gene: TRBV4-2; CDR3aa: CASSQEGSSYGYTF
j_gene: TRBJ1-4; v_gene: TRBV5-1; CDR3aa: CASSFGGFNEKLFF
j_gene: TRBJ2-1; v_gene: TRBV7-8; CDR3aa: CASSSTPVAGDYNEQFF
j_gene: TRBJ1-1; v_gene: TRBV18; CDR3aa: CASSPQRQGNTEAFF
j_gene: TRBJ2-3; v_gene: TRBV27; CDR3aa: CASRPPLLVTDTQYF
j_gene: TRBJ1-4; v_gene: TRBV5-8; CDR3aa: CASSLSLFF
j_gene: TRBJ2-3; v_gene: TRBV2; CDR3aa: CATSTSQITDTQYF
j_gene: TRBJ2-7; v_gene: TRBV12-3/TRBV12-4; CDR3aa: CASSSQGEEQYF
j_gene: TRBJ2-1; v_gene: TRBV29-1; CDR3aa: CSVPGVYNEQFF
j_gene: TRBJ1-1; v_gene: TRBV5-4; CDR3aa: CASRGGTTAEAFF
j_gene: TRBJ1-2; v_gene: TRBV10-1; CDR3aa: CASSPDGVSYTF
j_gene: TRBJ2-5; v_gene: TRBV15; CDR3aa: CATSRVGWGGPLSSQETQYF
j_gene: TRBJ2-7; v_gene: TRBV18; CDR3aa: CASSADRTAYEQYF
j_gene: TRBJ2-5; v_gene: TRBV19; CDR3aa: CASARGLQETQYF
j_gene: TRBJ2-7; v_gene: TRBV18; CDR3aa: CASSPAGWEQYF
j_gene: TRBJ1-2; v_gene: TRBV6-5; CDR3aa: CASSGQAGGYGYTF
j_gene: TRBJ1-1; v_gene: TRBV3-1/TRBV3-2; CDR3aa: CASSQDGTRDRGNTEAFF
j_gene: TRBJ2-7; v_gene: TRBV19; CDR3aa: CASRGTGETYEQYF
j_gene: TRBJ1-6; v_gene: TRBV6-5; CDR3aa: CASSFQGLEKNSPLHF
j_gene: TRBJ1-2; v_gene: TRBV5-6; CDR3aa: CASTYNTGGGKNGYTF
j_gene: TRBJ1-3; v_gene: TRBV6-1; CDR3aa: CASSEADRGNTIYF